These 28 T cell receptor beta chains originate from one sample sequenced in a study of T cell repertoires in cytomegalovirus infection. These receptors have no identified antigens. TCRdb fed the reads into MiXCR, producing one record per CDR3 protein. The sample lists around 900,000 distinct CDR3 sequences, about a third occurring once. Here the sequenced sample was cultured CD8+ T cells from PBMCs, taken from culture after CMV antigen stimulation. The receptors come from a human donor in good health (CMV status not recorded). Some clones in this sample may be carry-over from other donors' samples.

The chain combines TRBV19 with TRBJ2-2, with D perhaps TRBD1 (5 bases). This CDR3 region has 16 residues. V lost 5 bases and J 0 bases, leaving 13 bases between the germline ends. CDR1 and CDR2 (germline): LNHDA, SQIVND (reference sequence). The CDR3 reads CASSPSDRPNTGELFF. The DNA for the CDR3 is TGTGCCAGTAGTCCCTCTGACAGACCGAACACCGGGGAGCTGTTTTTT.

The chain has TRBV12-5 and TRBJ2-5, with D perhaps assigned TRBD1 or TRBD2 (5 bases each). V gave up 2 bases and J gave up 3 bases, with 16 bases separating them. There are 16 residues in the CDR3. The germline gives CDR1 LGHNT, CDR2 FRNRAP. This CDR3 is CASGLFPRGVEETQYF. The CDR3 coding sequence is TGTGCTAGTGGTTTGTTCCCCAGAGGGGTGGAAGAGACCCAGTACTTC.

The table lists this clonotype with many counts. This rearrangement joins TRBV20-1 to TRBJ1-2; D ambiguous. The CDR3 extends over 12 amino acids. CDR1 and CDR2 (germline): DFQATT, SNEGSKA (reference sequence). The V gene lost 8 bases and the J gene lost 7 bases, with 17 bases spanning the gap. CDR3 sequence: CSPGRRLGGYTF. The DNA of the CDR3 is TGCAGTCCGGGCAGGAGGCTTGGTGGCTACACCTTC.

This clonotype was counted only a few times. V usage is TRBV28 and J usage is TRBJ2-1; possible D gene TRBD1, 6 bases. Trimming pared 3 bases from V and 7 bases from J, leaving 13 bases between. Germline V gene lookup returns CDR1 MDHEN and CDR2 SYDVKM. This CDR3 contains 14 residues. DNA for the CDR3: TGTGCCAGCAGTTTCACTTCACAGGGAAATGAGCAGTTCTTC. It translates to CASSFTSQGNEQFF.

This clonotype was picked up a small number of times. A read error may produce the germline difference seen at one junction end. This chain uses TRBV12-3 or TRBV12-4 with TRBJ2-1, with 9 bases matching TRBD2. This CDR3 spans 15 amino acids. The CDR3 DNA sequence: TGTGCCAGCAGTGTAGCGGGGGCCAAATACAATGAGCAGTTCTTC. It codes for CASSVAGAKYNEQFF.

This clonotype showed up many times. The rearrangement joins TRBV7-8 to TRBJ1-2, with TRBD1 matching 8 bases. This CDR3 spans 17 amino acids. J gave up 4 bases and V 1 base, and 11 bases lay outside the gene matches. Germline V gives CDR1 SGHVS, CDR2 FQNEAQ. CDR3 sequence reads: CASSLGPSRQGPYGYTF. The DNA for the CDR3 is TGTGCCAGCAGCTTAGGACCCTCTCGACAGGGGCCCTATGGCTACACCTTC.

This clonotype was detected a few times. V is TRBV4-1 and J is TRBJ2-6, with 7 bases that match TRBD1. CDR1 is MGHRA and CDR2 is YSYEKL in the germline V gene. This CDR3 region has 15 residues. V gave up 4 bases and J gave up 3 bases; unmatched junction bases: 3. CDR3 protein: CASSPGQDGANVLTF. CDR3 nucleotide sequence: TGCGCCAGCAGCCCCGGACAGGATGGGGCCAACGTCCTGACTTTC.

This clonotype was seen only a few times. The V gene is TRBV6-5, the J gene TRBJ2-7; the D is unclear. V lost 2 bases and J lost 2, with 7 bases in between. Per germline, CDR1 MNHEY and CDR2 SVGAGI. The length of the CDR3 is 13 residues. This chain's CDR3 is CASSYGVTYEQYF. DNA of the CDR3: TGTGCCAGCAGTTACGGGGTTACCTACGAGCAGTACTTC.

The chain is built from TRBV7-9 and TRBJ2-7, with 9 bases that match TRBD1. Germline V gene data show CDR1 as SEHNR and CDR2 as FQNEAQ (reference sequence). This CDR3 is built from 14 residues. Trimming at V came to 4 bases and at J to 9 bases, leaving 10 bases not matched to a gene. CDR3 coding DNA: TGTGCCAGCAGCTATGTCGACAGGGGGATAGGGCAGTACGTC. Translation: CASSYVDRGIGQYV.

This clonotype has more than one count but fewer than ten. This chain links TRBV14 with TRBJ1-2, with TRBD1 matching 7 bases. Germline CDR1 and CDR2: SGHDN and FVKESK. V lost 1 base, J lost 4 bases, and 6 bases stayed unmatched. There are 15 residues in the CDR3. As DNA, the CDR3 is TGTGCCAGCAGCCAAGGACAGGGTTTTGTCTATGGCTACACCTTC. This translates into CASSQGQGFVYGYTF.

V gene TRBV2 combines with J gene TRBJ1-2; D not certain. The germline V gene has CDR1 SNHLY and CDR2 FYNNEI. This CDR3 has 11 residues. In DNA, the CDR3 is TGTGCGCGGGGTGTGCCGCATGGCTACACCTTC. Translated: CARGVPHGYTF.

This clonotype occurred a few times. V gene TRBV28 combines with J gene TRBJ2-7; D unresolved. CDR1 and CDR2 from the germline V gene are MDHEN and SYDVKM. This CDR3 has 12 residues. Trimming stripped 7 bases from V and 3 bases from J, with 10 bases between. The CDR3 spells CASTQHVYEQYV. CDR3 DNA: TGTGCCAGCACCCAACACGTCTACGAGCAGTACGTC.

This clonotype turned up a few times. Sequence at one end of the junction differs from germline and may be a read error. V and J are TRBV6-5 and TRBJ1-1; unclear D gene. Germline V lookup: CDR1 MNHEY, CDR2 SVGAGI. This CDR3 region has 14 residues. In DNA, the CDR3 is TGTGCCAGCAGTAACTCTGGGCTAAACACTGAAGCTTTCTTT. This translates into CASSNSGLNTEAFF.

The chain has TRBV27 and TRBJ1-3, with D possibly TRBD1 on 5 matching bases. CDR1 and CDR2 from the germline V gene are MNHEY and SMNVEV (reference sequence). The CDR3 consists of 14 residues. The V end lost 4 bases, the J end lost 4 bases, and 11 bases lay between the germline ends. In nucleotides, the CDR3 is TGTGCCAGCAGTTCCGACCCAGGGGGAAACACCATATATTTT. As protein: CASSSDPGGNTIYF.

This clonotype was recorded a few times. The CDR3 DNA reads TGTGCCAGCAGACCCGTCGGGGGCCAGTCCTACGAGCAGTACGTC. It specifies CASRPVGGQSYEQYV. The gene calls are TRBV6-5 and TRBJ2-7, with D possibly called TRBD1 or TRBD2 (6 bases each). This CDR3 is built from 15 residues. Germline V gene sequence: CDR1 MNHEY, CDR2 SVGAGI. Trimming cost V 6 bases and J 1 base, with 16 bases left between them.

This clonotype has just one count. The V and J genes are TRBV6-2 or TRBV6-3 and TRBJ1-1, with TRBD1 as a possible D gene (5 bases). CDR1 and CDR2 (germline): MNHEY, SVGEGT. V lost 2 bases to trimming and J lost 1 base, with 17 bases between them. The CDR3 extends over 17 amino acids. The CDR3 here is CASSYPGPVLGNTEAFF. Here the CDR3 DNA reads TGTGCCAGCAGTTACCCGGGACCCGTGTTGGGGAACACTGAAGCTTTCTTT.

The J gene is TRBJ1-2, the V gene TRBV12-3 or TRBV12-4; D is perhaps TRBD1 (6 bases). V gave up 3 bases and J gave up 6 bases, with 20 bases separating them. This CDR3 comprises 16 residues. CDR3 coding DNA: TGTGCCAGCAGTTTCCCCATGGCAGGGGATTGGGATGGCTACACCTTC. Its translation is CASSFPMAGDWDGYTF.

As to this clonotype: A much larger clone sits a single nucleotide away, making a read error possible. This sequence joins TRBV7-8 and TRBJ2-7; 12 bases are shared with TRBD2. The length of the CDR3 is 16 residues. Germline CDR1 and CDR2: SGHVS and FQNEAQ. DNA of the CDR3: TGTGCCAGCAGCAAGACTAGCGGGGGTGTTTCCTACAAGCAGTACTTC. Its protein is CASSKTSGGVSYKQYF.

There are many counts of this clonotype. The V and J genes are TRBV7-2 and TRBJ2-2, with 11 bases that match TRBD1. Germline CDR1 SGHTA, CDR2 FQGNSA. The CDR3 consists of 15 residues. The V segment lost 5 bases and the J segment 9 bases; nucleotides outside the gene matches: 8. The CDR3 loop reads CASSLGQGAVRELFF. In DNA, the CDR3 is TGTGCCAGCAGCCTCGGACAGGGGGCGGTCCGGGAGCTGTTTTTT.

Written as DNA, the CDR3 is TGTGCCAGCAGCGCCCTTCAGGATCAGCCCCAGCATTTT. This encodes CASSALQDQPQHF. This chain links TRBV9 with TRBJ1-5; no firm D call. The CDR3 runs 13 residues. Trimming took off 3 bases at V and 5 bases at J, with 9 bases between the two ends. Germline V gene lookup returns CDR1 SGDLS and CDR2 YYNGEE.

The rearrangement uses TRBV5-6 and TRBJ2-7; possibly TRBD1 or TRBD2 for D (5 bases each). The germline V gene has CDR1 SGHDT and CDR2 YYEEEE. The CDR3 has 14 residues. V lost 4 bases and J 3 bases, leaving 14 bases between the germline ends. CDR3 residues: CASSPGTANYEQYF. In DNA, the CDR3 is TGTGCCAGCAGCCCCGGGACGGCTAACTACGAGCAGTACTTC.

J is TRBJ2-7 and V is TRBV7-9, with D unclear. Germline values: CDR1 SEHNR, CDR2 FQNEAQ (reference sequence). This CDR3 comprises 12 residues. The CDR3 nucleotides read TGTGCCAGCAGTTTAGGACGACGCGAGCAGTACGTC. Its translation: CASSLGRREQYV.

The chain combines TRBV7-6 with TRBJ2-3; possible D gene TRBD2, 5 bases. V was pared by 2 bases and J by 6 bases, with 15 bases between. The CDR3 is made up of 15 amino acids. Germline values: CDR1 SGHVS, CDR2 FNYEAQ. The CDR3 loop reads CASSLNEGLADTQYF. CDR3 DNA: TGTGCCAGCAGCTTAAACGAAGGACTGGCGGATACGCAGTATTTT.

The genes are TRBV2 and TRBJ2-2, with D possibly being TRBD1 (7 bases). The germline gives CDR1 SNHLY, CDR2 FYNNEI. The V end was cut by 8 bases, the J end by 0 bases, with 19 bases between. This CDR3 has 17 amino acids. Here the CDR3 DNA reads TGTGCCAGCTCAGGGGGGCTCAGGGGGACGAACACCGGGGAGCTGTTTTTT. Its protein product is CASSGGLRGTNTGELFF. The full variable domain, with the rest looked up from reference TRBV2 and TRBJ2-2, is EPEVTQTPSHQVTQMGQEVILRCVPISNHLYFYWYRQILGQKVEFLVSFYNNEISEKSEIFDDQFSVERPDGSNFTLKIRSTKLEDSAMYFCASSGGLRGTNTGELFFGEGSRLTVL.

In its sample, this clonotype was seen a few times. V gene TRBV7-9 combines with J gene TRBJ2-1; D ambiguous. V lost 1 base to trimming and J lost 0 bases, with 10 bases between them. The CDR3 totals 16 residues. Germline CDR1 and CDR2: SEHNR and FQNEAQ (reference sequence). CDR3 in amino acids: CASSLDAASSYNEQFF. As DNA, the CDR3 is TGTGCCAGCAGCTTAGATGCTGCTAGCTCCTACAATGAGCAGTTCTTC. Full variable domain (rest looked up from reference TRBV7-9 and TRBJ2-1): DTGVSQNPRHKITKRGQNVTFRCDPISEHNRLYWYRQTLGQGPEFLTYFQNEAQLEKSRLLSDRFSAERPKGSFSTLEIQRTEQGDSAMYLCASSLDAASSYNEQFFGPGTRLTVL.

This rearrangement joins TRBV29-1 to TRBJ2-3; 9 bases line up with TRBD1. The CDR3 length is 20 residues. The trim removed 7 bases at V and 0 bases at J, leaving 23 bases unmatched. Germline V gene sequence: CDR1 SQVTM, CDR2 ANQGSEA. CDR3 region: CSALGNYRGREVLSTDTQYF. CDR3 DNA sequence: TGCAGCGCCCTAGGCAACTACAGGGGGCGCGAGGTTCTGAGCACAGATACGCAGTATTTT.

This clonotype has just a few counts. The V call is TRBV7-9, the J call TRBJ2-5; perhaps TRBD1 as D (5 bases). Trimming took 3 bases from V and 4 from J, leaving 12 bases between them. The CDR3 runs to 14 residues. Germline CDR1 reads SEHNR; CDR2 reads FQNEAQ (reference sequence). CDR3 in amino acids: CASSFKGAGETQYF. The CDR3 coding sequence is TGTGCCAGCAGCTTCAAAGGGGCAGGAGAGACCCAGTACTTC.

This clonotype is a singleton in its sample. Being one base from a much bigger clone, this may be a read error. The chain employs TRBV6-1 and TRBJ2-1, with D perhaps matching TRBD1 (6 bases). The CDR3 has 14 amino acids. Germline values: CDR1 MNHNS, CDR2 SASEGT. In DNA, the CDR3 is TGTGCCAGCAGTGAAGTGGTGGGGGCCCATGAGCAGCTCTTC. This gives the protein CASSEVVGAHEQLF.